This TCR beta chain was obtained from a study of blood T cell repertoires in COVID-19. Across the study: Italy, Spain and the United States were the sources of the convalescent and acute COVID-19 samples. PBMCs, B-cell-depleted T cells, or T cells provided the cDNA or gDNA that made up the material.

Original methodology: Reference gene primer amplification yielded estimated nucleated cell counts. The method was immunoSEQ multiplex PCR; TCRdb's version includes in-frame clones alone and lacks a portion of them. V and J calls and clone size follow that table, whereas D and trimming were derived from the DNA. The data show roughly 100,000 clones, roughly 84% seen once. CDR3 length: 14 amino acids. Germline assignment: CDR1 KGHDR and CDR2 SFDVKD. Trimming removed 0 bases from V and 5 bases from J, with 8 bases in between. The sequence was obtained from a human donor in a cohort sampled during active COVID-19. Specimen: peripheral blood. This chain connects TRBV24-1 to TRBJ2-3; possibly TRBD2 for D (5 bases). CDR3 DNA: TGTGCCACCAGTGATTTGACTAGATTAGATACGCAGTATTTT. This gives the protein CATSDLTRLDTQYF.